Listed here are 5 T cell receptor beta chains from one sample, sequenced in a study of T cell repertoires in cytomegalovirus infection (dated by TCRdb to between 2017 and 2020). The sequencer listed for this sample is Illumina HiSeq 1500. TCRdb ran its own pipeline on the public reads, namely fastp trimming at Q25 and MiXCR clone calling, and kept in-frame beta chains. CDR3 protein duplicates are merged, each entry listing the most common genes and DNA. In this sample the table shows 68,000 or so distinct CDR3 sequences, about 22% of which occur a single time. The ten largest clones represent 79% of the sample. What these receptors recognize is not known. Material for sequencing was PBMCs, sequenced either directly or after in vitro stimulation (not recorded which). Source of these receptors: a human donor in good health (CMV status not recorded). Some clones in this sample may be carry-over from other donors' samples.

The rearrangement joins TRBV12-3 or TRBV12-4 to TRBJ2-5, with D possibly TRBD2 on 6 matching bases. The V end lost 3 bases, the J end lost 5 bases, and 13 bases lay between the germline ends. The CDR3 is 14 residues long. CDR3 amino acids: CASSLGGLAETQYF. The CDR3 nucleotides are TGTGCCAGCAGTTTGGGTGGGCTAGCGGAGACCCAGTACTTC.

This clonotype was seen a few times. The chain's CDR3 is CASSQELGQETQYF. CDR3 coding DNA: TGTGCCAGCAGCCAAGAGCTCGGGCAAGAGACCCAGTACTTC. The rearrangement uses TRBV7-8 and TRBJ2-5; D gene ambiguous. The CDR3 is 14 residues long. V was shortened by 5 bases and J by 2 bases, with 12 bases between the two germline ends. Per the germline V gene, CDR1 is SGHVS and CDR2 is FQNEAQ.

This clonotype was counted only a few times. This chain connects TRBV19 to TRBJ1-5; D is undetermined. This CDR3 is built from 15 residues. Germline V CDR1 and CDR2: LNHDA, SQIVND (reference sequence). The V gene lost 2 bases and the J gene lost 5 bases, with 13 bases spanning the gap. CDR3 amino acids: CASSIFASPYQPQHF. In DNA, the CDR3 is TGTGCCAGTAGTATATTCGCTTCTCCCTATCAGCCCCAGCATTTT.

The chain links TRBV6-6 to TRBJ2-1, with 9 bases matching TRBD2. Losses at the gene ends were 2 bases for V and 4 bases for J; bases not matched to a gene: 6. CDR1 and CDR2 (germline): MNHNY, SVGAGI (reference sequence). This CDR3 is built from 16 residues. The CDR3 loop is CASSYTTSGPYNEQFF. CDR3 DNA sequence: TGTGCCAGCAGTTACACTACTAGCGGGCCATACAATGAGCAGTTCTTC.

This clonotype came up a few times. The chain has TRBV10-2 and TRBJ2-7, with 11 bases identical to TRBD2. This CDR3 has 11 residues. J lost 5 bases, V lost 10 bases, and 1 base had no gene match. Germline V gene data show CDR1 as WSHSY and CDR2 as SAAADI. CDR3 loop: CATTSGNEQYV. In nucleotides, the CDR3 is TGCGCCACGACTAGCGGGAACGAGCAGTACGTC.